This TCR beta chain was sequenced for a study of blood T cell repertoires in COVID-19 (dated by TCRdb to 2018 to 2021). Turning to the overall study: Samples from collaborators originated in the United States, Italy and Spain and spanned both the acute and convalescent phases of COVID-19. The material from the prospective study consisted of cDNA or gDNA derived from T cells, B-cell-depleted T cells, or PBMCs. Subjects who had been exposed to COVID-19, were actively infected with it, or had recovered from it provided the deeply sampled blood TCRbeta repertoires that made up the dataset. The repertoires were released in a freely available public database meant as a resource for research on the immune response to SARS-CoV-2. Samples came from the ongoing ImmuneRACE study (first 160 participants) plus 1,254 subjects from 6 global collaborators. A de-identified subject ID, COVID-19 status, age in years and sex were almost always included in the sample metadata. HLA class I and class II types, where available, came from metadata supplied by the sample provider rather than from assay-based typing.

Overall study outcomes, separate from this receptor: The amount of clinical and demographic metadata varied by source and participant and was provided uncurated.

In regard to this clone: Its antigen remains undetermined. No much larger clone is present one base from it, and per-base qualities are unavailable.

At one collaborating source in Seattle, patients were enrolled during active infection and were followed longitudinally through the course of disease. Whole blood was collected in K2EDTA tubes by collaborating institutions according to the institutions' own protocols. For TCRbeta analysis, collaborator samples were shipped as frozen whole blood, as isolated PBMCs, or as DNA extracted from either sample type. The immunoSEQ Assay, a bias-controlled multiplex PCR, was used to amplify TCRbeta CDR3 regions from genomic DNA. Turning to the authors' computational methods: Nucleated cell counts per sample were estimated from amplification of reference gene primers within the assay. To quantify the absolute abundance of each unique TCRbeta CDR3 rearrangement, sequence reads were collapsed and filtered. For each sample, productive Simpson clonality was calculated by taking the square root of Simpson's diversity index across productive rearrangements. This immuneACCESS table, as held by TCRdb, lists in-frame sequences with V and J called but not all clones. Of the missing ones, under half trace to an unresolved V gene in checked studies; the others have no known cause. V, J and clone size derive from that table, while D and trimming were established from the DNA sequence. This sample holds 430,000 or so clones; around nine tenths were observed only once. Approximately 0.92% of the sample comes from the top ten.

Trimming takes 6 bases from V and 7 bases from J, and the germline ends sit 16 bases apart. The CDR3 numbers 15 residues from cysteine through phenylalanine. Solely the CDR3 DNA is kept, with 45 bases framed from the first base. For CDR1 and CDR2, the germline V gene lists SNHLY and FYNNEI. The sample comprised peripheral blood. This chain joins TRBV2 to TRBJ1-6, with the D gene not confidently named. This TCR was sampled from a man between 18 and 29 years old with COVID-19, enrolled during active disease. The base sequence is TGTGCCAGCAGCCCAGAGAACAGCCAAAATTCACCCCTCCACTTT. Translated, it reads CASSPENSQNSPLHF.